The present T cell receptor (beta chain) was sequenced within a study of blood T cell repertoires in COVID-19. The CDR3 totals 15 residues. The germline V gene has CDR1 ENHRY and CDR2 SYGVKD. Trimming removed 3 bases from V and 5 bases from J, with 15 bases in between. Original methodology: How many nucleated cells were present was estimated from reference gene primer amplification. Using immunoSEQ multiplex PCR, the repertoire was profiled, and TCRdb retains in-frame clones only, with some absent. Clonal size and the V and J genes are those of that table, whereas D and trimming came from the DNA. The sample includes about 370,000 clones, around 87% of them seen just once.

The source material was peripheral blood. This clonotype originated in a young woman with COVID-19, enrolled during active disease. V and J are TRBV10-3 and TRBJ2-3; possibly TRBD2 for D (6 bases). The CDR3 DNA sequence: TGTGCCATCAGTGACGCAGGGTGGGGGGAAGATACGCAGTATTTT. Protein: CAISDAGWGEDTQYF.